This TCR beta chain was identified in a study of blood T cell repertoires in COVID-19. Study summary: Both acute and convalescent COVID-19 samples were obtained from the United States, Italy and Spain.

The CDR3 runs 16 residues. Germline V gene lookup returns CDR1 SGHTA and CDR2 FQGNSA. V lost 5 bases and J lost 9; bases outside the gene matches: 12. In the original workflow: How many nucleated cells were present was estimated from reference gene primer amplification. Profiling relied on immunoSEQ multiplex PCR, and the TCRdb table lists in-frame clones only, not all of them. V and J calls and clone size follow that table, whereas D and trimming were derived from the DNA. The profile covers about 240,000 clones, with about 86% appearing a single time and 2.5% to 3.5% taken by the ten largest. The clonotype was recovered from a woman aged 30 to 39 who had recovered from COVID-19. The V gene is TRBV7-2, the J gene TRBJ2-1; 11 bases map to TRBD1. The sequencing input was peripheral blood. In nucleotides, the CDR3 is TGTGCCAGCAGCAGATCCGGGACAGGGGGTTTGGGTGAGCAGTTCTTC. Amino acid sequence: CASSRSGTGGLGEQFF.